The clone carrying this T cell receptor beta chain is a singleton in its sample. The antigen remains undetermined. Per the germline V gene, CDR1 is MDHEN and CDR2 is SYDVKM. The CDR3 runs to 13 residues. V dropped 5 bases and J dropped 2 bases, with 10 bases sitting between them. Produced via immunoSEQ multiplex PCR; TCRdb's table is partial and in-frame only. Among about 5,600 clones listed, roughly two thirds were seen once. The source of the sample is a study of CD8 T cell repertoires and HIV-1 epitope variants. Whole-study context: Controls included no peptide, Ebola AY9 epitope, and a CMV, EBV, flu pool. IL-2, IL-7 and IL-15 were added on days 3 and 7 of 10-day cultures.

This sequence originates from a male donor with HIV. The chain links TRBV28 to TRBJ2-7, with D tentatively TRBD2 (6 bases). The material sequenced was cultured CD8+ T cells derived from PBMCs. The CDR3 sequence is CASSPWGAYEQYF. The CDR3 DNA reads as TGTGCCAGCAGTCCCTGGGGGGCCTACGAGCAGTACTTC.